The T cell receptor beta chain described here comes from a study of T cells expressing NK-cell markers. Study-level information: It was sorted CD3+CD56-NKG2C+, CD3+CD56+NKG2C- and CD3+CD56+NKG2C+ T cells that provided the TCR beta repertoires.

One entry per CDR3 protein, without DNA, is what TCRdb gives after re-calling the 5' RACE reads. The table lists 400,000 or so distinct CDR3 sequences. Per germline, CDR1 DFQATT and CDR2 SNEGSKA (reference sequence). The CDR3 extends over 15 amino acids. The V call is TRBV20-1, the J call TRBJ2-5; TCRdb's D call, TRBD1, is unchecked because there is no DNA. This TCR derives from a woman in her fifties or sixties in good health. Sequencing used blood T cells: a sorted CD56 or NKG2C T cell subset, CD4+ or CD8+ T cells, or bulk PBMC T cells (not recorded which). This CDR3 reads CSARVHGTPGETQYF.